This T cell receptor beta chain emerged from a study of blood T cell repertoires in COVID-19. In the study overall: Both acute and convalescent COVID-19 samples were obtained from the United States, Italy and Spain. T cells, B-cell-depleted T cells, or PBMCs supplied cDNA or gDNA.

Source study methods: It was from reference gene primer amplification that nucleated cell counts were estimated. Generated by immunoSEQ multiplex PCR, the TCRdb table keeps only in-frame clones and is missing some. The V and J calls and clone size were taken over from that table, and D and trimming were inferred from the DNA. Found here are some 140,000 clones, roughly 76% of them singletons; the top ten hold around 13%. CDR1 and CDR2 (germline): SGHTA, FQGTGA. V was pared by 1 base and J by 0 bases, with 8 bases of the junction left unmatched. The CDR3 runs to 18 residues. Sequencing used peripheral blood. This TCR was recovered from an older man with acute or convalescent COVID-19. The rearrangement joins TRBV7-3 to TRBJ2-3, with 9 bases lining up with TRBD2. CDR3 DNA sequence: TGTGCCAGCAGCTTAATGGCTAGCGGGGCTATGAGCACAGATACGCAGTATTTT. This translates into CASSLMASGAMSTDTQYF.